This passage covers 18 T cell receptor beta chains from one sample sequenced in a study of T cell responses to AZD1222 COVID-19 vaccine. Some clones are missing from TCRdb's copy, which holds only in-frame ones; the method was immunoSEQ multiplex PCR. The sample consists of 100,000 or so clones, about four fifths of them appearing once. Sequencing used peripheral blood, obtained on day 0 of AZD1222 vaccination. Receptor source: an adult in good health.

CDR3 protein: CASSRGTGVGDTEAFF. DNA of the CDR3: TGTGCCAGCAGCCGTGGGACAGGGGTTGGAGACACTGAAGCTTTCTTT. The chain links TRBV7-3 to TRBJ1-1; 10 bases fit TRBD1. With 5 bases clipped from V and 3 bases from J, the junction kept 9 bases outside the gene matches. The germline V gene encodes CDR1 SGHTA and CDR2 FQGTGA. The CDR3 spans 16 residues.

V is TRBV4-1 and J is TRBJ1-1, with D perhaps matching TRBD1 (6 bases). V was trimmed by 1 base and J by 7 bases, leaving 19 bases between them. CDR1 and CDR2 (germline): MGHRA, YSYEKL. The CDR3 has 16 residues. This CDR3 reads CASSQVEDSRYSEAFF. The CDR3 DNA sequence: TGCGCCAGCAGCCAAGTAGAGGACAGCCGTTACAGTGAAGCTTTCTTT.

This chain joins TRBV29-1 and TRBJ1-1; 9 nucleotides agree with TRBD1. Germline trimming cut 6 bases from V and 1 base from J; bases unmatched to any gene: 3. CDR1 is SQVTM and CDR2 is ANQGSEA in the germline V gene. The CDR3 is made up of 13 amino acids. The CDR3 is CSVRGQGNTEAFF. The CDR3 DNA is TGCAGCGTGAGGGGACAGGGGAACACTGAAGCTTTCTTT.

CDR3 amino acids: CASSYTQGPNEKLFF. CDR3 in DNA: TGTGCCAGCAGTTACACACAGGGCCCTAATGAAAAACTGTTTTTT. This chain links TRBV6-5 with TRBJ1-4; D perhaps matches TRBD1 (6 bases). The germline V gene encodes CDR1 MNHEY and CDR2 SVGAGI. The ends were cut back, 2 bases at V and 3 bases at J, with 10 bases in the middle. The CDR3 runs to 15 residues.

The chain carries TRBV5-4 and TRBJ2-1; 10 bases align to TRBD1. The CDR3 sequence is 19 residues long. The V and J ends lost 0 bases and 0 bases, in that order; junction bases with no gene match: 9. The germline gives CDR1 SGHNT, CDR2 YYREEE (reference sequence). The DNA of the CDR3 is TGTGCCAGCAGCTTGGATTTTCGGGACAGGGGATTCTCCTACAATGAGCAGTTCTTC. Protein: CASSLDFRDRGFSYNEQFF.

The CDR3 reads CASTTRINTGELFF. As DNA, the CDR3 is TGCGCCAGTACGACTAGGATCAACACCGGGGAGCTGTTTTTT. This chain links TRBV4-3 with TRBJ2-2; tentative D call: TRBD2 (6 bases). Deletions cut 9 bases from V and 2 bases from J, with 13 bases between. The germline V gene has CDR1 LGHNA and CDR2 YSLEER. CDR3 length: 14 residues.

The gene calls are TRBV7-6 and TRBJ2-1; 7 nucleotides line up with TRBD2. The germline CDR1 and CDR2 sequences are SGHVS and FNYEAQ. After removal of 5 bases from V and 4 bases from J, the junction contained 8 bases not matched to a gene. This CDR3 spans 15 amino acids. CDR3 DNA sequence: TGTGCCAGCAGCACTTGGGGGGGTAGTTACAATGAGCAGTTCTTC. It translates to CASSTWGGSYNEQFF. The whole variable domain, remainder taken from reference TRBV7-6 and TRBJ2-1, is GAGVSQSPRYKVTKRGQDVALRCDPISGHVSLYWYRQALGQGPEFLTYFNYEAQQDKSGLPNDRFSAERPEGSISTLTIQRTEQRDSAMYRCASSTWGGSYNEQFFGPGTRLTVL.

The V gene is TRBV7-2, the J gene TRBJ2-3, with 8 nucleotides matching TRBD2. The CDR3 is 17 amino acids. Losses at the gene ends were 3 bases for V and 0 bases for J; bases not matched to a gene: 8. The germline CDR1 and CDR2 sequences are SGHTA and FQGNSA. The CDR3 nucleotides are TGTGCCAGCAGCTTCATGGGACGGGGGGGTAGCACAGATACGCAGTATTTT. The encoded protein is CASSFMGRGGSTDTQYF.

The chain uses TRBV3-1 (or the pseudogene TRBV3-2) and TRBJ1-2; 7 bases fit TRBD1. The CDR3 has 13 residues. The V gene end was trimmed by 4 bases and the J gene end by 4 bases; junction bases not matched to a gene: 3. CDR1 and CDR2 (germline): LGHDT, YNNKEL (reference sequence). CDR3 DNA sequence: TGTGCCAGCAGCCCCCGACAGGGCTATGGCTACACCTTC. Translation: CASSPRQGYGYTF.

This clone has a handful of counts. The V gene is TRBV15, the J gene TRBJ1-5; D gene unclear. Germline lookup yields CDR1 LNHNV and CDR2 YYDKDF (reference sequence). The V end was cut by 0 bases, the J end by 5 bases, with 11 bases between. The CDR3 has 15 amino acids. The CDR3 sequence is CATSRDWVWDQPQHF. The CDR3 DNA is TGTGCCACCAGCAGAGATTGGGTTTGGGATCAGCCCCAGCATTTT.

This clone was recorded once. The chain uses TRBV27 and TRBJ2-4, with D possibly TRBD2 on 5 matching bases. The germline V and J ends were trimmed by 2 bases and 5 bases, with 7 bases remaining between them. The CDR3 spans 13 residues. The germline V gene encodes CDR1 MNHEY and CDR2 SMNVEV (reference sequence). CDR3 sequence reads: CASSLGGQNIQYF. DNA of the CDR3: TGTGCCAGCAGTTTAGGAGGTCAAAACATTCAGTACTTC.

The genes are TRBV5-1 and TRBJ2-1; D perhaps matches TRBD1 (5 bases). The V end was cut by 0 bases, the J end by 8 bases, with 12 bases between. The CDR3 is made up of 14 amino acids. Germline V gene data show CDR1 as SGHRS and CDR2 as YFSETQ. As DNA, the CDR3 is TGCGCCAGCAGCTTGGGCCGGTTAGGGGATGAGCAGTTCTTC. It yields the protein CASSLGRLGDEQFF.

This chain links TRBV27 with TRBJ1-1, with TRBD1 matching over 11 bases. CDR3 length equals 15 residues. Germline V CDR1 and CDR2: MNHEY, SMNVEV (reference sequence). The V and J ends lost 4 bases and 4 bases, in that order; junction bases with no gene match: 5. The CDR3 protein is CASSSGTGGFTEAFF. As DNA, the CDR3 is TGTGCCAGCAGTTCCGGGACAGGGGGTTTCACTGAAGCTTTCTTT.

The chain uses TRBV5-4 and TRBJ2-2, with TRBD1 identical over 10 bases. This CDR3 region has 16 residues. Germline CDR1 and CDR2: SGHNT and YYREEE (reference sequence). V gave up 5 bases and J gave up 3 bases; unmatched junction bases: 7. In nucleotides, the CDR3 is TGTGCCAGCAGTCCGACAGGGGGCGAGGACACCGGGGAGCTGTTTTTT. The encoded protein is CASSPTGGEDTGELFF.

The rearrangement links TRBV2 to TRBJ2-5; weak D call: TRBD1 (5 bases). The CDR3 covers 15 residues. Germline V gene data show CDR1 as SNHLY and CDR2 as FYNNEI. With 4 bases removed from V and 3 bases from J, the gap between germline ends came to 15 bases. CDR3 sequence (DNA): TGTGCCAGCAGTGTAACGAGACAGAAAAAAGAGACCCAGTACTTC. It specifies CASSVTRQKKETQYF.

The chain combines TRBV5-1 with TRBJ2-2; 10 nucleotides line up with TRBD1. This CDR3 contains 14 residues. V lost 3 bases to trimming and J lost 6 bases; unmatched junction nucleotides: 2. CDR1 and CDR2 (germline): SGHRS, YFSETQ. Here the CDR3 DNA reads TGCGCCAGCAGCTGGGGACAGGGGTCCGGGGAGCTGTTTTTT. Amino acids: CASSWGQGSGELFF.

The chain recombines TRBV10-2 with TRBJ2-2; D might be TRBD2 (7 bases). Trimming stripped 5 bases from V and 4 bases from J, with 14 bases between. Germline CDR1 and CDR2: WSHSY and SAAADI. There are 15 residues in the CDR3. For the CDR3, the DNA is TGCGCCAGCAGTTGGGGGGGGCGGGGCACCGGGGAGCTGTTTTTT. Translating it yields CASSWGGRGTGELFF.

This rearrangement joins TRBV7-2 to TRBJ2-2; D not resolved. The germline V gene has CDR1 SGHTA and CDR2 FQGNSA. Trimming removed 2 bases at V and 5 bases at J, with 12 bases between. The CDR3 spans 15 residues. The CDR3 loop reads CASSLRVTETGELFF. DNA for the CDR3: TGTGCCAGCAGCTTAAGGGTAACGGAGACCGGGGAGCTGTTTTTT.